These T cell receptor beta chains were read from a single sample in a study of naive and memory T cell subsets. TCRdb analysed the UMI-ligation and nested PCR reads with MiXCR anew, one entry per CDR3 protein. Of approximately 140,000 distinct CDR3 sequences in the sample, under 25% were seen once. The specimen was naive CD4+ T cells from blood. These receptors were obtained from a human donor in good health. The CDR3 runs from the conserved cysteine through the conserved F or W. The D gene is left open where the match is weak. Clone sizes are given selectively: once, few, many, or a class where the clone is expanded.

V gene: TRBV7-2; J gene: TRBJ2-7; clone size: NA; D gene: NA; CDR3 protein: CASSLEGRFYEQYF; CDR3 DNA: TGTGCCAGCAGCTTAGAAGGTCGGTTCTACGAGCAGTACTTC
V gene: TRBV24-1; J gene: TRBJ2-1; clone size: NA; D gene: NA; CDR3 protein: CATSVGQPANNEQFF; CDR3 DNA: TGTGCCACCAGTGTCGGGCAACCAGCTAACAATGAGCAGTTCTTC
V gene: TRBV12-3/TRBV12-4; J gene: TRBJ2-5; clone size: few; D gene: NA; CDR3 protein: CASSQTRQTGETQYF; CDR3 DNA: TGTGCCAGCAGCCAAACGCGGCAAACGGGGGAGACCCAGTACTTC
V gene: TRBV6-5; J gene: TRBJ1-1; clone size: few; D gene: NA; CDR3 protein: CASRPIAGTEAFF; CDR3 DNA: TGTGCCAGCAGACCCATCGCGGGCACTGAAGCTTTCTTT
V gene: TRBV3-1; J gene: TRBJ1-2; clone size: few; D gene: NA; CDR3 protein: CASSQLRTNYGYTF; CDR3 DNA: TGTGCCAGCAGCCAACTAAGGACTAACTATGGCTACACCTTC
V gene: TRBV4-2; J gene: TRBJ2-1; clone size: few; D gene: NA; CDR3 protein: CASSQTSRDSHGHEQFF; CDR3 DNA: TGTGCCAGCAGCCAAACAAGCCGGGACTCCCACGGTCATGAGCAGTTCTTC
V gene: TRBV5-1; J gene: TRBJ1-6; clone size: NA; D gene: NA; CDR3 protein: CASSLWVDNSPLHF; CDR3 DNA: TGCGCCAGCAGCTTGTGGGTGGATAATTCACCCCTCCACTTT
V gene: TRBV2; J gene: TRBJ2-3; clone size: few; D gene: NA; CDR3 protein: CASTKQGTLSTDTQYF; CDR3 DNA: TGTGCCAGCACCAAACAGGGGACTCTTAGCACAGATACGCAGTATTTT
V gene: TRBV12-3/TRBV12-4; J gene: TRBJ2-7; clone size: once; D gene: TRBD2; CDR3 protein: CVSSDPSGRSYEQYF; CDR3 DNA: TGTGTCAGCAGTGACCCTAGCGGGCGTTCCTACGAGCAGTACTTC
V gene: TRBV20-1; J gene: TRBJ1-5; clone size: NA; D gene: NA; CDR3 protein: CSASGRMPFQPQHF; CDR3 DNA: TGCAGTGCTAGTGGCAGGATGCCGTTTCAGCCCCAGCATTTT
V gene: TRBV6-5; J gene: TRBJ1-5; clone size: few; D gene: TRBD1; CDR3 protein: CASSSDRGGNQPQHF; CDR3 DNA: TGTGCCAGCAGTTCCGACAGGGGCGGCAATCAGCCCCAGCATTTT
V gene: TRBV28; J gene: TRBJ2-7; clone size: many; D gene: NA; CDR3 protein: CASSIAGTKDYEQYF; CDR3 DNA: TGTGCCAGCAGTATTGCCGGGACAAAAGATTACGAGCAGTACTTC
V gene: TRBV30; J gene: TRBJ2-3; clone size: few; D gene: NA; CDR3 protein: CAWSVRGPAYF; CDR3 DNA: TGTGCCTGGAGTGTAAGGGGCCCCGCGTATTTT
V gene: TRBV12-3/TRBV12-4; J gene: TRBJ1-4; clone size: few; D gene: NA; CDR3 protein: CASTLSVGYGNEKLFF; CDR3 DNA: TGTGCCAGCACCCTTTCCGTAGGGTACGGAAATGAAAAACTGTTTTTT
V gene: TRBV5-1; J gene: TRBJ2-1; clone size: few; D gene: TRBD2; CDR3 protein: CASSLLAGVSYNEQFF; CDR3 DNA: TGCGCCAGCAGCCTCCTAGCGGGAGTCTCCTACAATGAGCAGTTCTTC
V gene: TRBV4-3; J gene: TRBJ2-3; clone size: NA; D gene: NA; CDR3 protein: CASSIDTNTDTQYF; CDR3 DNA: TGCGCCAGCAGTATAGACACCAACACAGATACGCAGTATTTT
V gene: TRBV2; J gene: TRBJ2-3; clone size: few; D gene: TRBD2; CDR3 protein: CASSGTKGTDTQYF; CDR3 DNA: TGTGCCAGCTCCGGGACTAAAGGGACAGATACGCAGTATTTT
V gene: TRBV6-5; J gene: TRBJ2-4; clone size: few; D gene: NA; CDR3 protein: CALAREELAKNIQYF; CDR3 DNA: TGTGCCCTCGCACGCGAGGAGCTAGCCAAAAACATTCAGTACTTC
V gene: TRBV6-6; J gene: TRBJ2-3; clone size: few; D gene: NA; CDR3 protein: CATQLWDSNTDTQYF; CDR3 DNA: TGTGCCACGCAGCTCTGGGACTCCAACACAGATACGCAGTATTTT
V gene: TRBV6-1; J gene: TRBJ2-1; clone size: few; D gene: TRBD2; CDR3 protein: CASSEGTSLYEQFF; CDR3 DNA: TGTGCCAGCAGTGAAGGGACTAGCCTCTATGAGCAGTTCTTC
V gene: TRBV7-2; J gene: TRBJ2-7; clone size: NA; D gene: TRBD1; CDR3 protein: CASSFSSRDSSYEQYF; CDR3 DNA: TGTGCCAGCAGCTTCTCCAGCCGGGACAGCTCCTACGAGCAGTACTTC
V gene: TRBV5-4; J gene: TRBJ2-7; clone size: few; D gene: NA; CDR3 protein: CASSPLGGTTYEQYF; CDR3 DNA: TGTGCCAGCTCACCTCTCGGCGGAACGACCTACGAGCAGTACTTC
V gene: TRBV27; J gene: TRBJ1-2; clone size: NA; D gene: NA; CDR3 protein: CASSRNTNYGYTF; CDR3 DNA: TGTGCCAGTTCTAGGAACACTAACTATGGCTACACCTTC
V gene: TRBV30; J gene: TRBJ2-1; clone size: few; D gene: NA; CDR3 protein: CAWSGPYNEQFF; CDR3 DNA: TGTGCCTGGAGTGGGCCCTACAATGAGCAGTTCTTC
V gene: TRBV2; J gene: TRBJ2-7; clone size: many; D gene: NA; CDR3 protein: CASIDGAWHEQYF; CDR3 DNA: TGTGCCAGCATTGACGGCGCCTGGCACGAGCAGTACTTC
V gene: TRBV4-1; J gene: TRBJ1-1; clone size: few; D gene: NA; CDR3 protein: CASSQGQARGNTEAFF; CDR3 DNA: TGCGCCAGCAGCCAAGGGCAGGCCAGGGGGAACACTGAAGCTTTCTTT
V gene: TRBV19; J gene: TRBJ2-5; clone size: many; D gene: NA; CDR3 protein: CASSPTPGETQYF; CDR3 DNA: TGTGCCAGTAGTCCGACCCCAGGAGAGACCCAGTACTTC
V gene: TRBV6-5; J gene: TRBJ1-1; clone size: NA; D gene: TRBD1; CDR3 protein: CASKPGQGNTEAFF; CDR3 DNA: TGTGCCAGCAAACCGGGACAGGGTAACACTGAAGCTTTCTTT
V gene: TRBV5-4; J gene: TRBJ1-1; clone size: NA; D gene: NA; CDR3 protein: CASSLAGFTEAFF; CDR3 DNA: TGTGCCAGCAGCTTGGCCGGGTTCACTGAAGCTTTCTTT
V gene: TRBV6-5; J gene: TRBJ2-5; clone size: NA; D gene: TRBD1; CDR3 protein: CASSYDRGPETQYF; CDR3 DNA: TGTGCCAGCAGTTACGACAGGGGGCCGGAGACCCAGTACTTC
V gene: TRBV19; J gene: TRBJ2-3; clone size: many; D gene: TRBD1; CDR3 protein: CASSPRGLGDTQYF; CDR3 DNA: TGTGCCAGTAGCCCCAGGGGGCTTGGAGATACGCAGTATTTT
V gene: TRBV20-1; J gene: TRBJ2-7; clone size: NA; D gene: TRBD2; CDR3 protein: CSARSSGAKYEQYF; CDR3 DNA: TGCAGTGCTAGATCTAGCGGGGCTAAATACGAGCAGTACTTC
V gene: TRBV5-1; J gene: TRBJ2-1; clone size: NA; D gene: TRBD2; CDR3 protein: CASSSVGGSRSYNEQFF; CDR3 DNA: TGCGCCAGCAGCTCGGTAGGCGGGAGCCGGTCCTACAATGAGCAGTTCTTC
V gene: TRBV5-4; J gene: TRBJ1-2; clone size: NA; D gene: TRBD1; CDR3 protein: CASSLKTGDWSGYTF; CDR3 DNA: TGTGCCAGCAGCTTGAAGACAGGGGATTGGAGTGGCTACACCTTC
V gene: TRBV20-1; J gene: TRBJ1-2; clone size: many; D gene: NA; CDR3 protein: CSASIHTGSNGYTF; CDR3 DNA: TGCAGTGCTAGTATCCACACAGGTTCTAATGGCTACACCTTC
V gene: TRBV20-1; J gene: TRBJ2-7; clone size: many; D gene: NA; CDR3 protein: CSPRVQLDYEQYF; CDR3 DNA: TGCAGCCCCCGGGTTCAACTTGACTACGAGCAGTACTTC
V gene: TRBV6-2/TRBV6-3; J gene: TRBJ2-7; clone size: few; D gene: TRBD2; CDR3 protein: CASSLTRTSGRVEQYF; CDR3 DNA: TGTGCCAGCAGTTTAACCCGGACTAGCGGAAGGGTCGAGCAGTACTTC
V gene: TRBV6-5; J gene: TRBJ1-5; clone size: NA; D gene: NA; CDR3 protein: CASSYSRYQPQHF; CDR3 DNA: TGTGCCAGCAGTTACTCGAGGTACCAGCCCCAGCATTTT
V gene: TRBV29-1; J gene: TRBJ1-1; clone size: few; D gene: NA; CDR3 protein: CSAKEGNTEAFF; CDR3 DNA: TGCAGCGCCAAGGAGGGGAACACTGAAGCTTTCTTT
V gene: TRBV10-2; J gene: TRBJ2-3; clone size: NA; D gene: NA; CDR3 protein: CASRRQTTDTQYF; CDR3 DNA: TGCGCCAGCAGGAGACAGACCACAGATACGCAGTATTTT
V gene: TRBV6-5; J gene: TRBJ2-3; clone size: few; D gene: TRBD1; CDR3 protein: CASSYRRQGAAPDTQYF; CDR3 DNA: TGTGCCAGCAGTTACCGTCGACAGGGGGCGGCCCCAGATACGCAGTATTTT
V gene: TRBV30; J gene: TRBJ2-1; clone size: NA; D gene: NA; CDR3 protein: CAWSGGSGYNEQFF; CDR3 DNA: TGTGCCTGGAGTGGTGGTAGCGGCTACAATGAGCAGTTCTTC
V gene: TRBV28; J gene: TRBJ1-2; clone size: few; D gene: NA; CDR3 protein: CASSLLGDGYTF; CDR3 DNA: TGTGCCAGCAGTTTGTTAGGGGATGGCTACACCTTC
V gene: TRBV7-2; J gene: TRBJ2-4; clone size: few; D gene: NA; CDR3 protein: CASSLEGLLAKNIQYF; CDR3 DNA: TGTGCCAGCAGCTTAGAAGGCCTACTAGCCAAAAACATTCAGTACTTC
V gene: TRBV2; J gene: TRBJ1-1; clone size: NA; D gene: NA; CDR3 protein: CASSARGTKNTEAFF; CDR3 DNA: TGTGCCAGCAGTGCTCGCGGGACAAAGAACACTGAAGCTTTCTTT
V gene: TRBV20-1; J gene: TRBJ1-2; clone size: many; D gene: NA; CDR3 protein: CSARVPRVRGYTF; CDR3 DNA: TGCAGTGCTAGAGTCCCCAGGGTTCGGGGCTACACCTTC
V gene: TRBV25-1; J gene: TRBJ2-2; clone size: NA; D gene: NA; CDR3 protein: CASSDLGLSTGELFF; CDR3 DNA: TGTGCCAGCAGTGATTTGGGACTCAGCACCGGGGAGCTGTTTTTT
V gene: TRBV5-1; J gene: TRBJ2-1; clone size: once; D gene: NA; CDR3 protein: CASSLTLNNEQFF; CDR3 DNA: TGCGCCAGCAGCTTGACCCTAAACAATGAGCAGTTCTTC